The 21 T cell receptor beta chains listed next were all sequenced from one sample in a study of regulatory T cells in long-lasting Graves disease. Relying on iRepertoire HTBI primers and Arm-PCR of CDR3 regions, the team built TCR beta libraries. MiXCR, run by TCRdb on the multiplex PCR reads, gives a single entry per CDR3 protein. The table lists some 340,000 distinct CDR3 sequences, about an eighth of them singletons, with approximately 19% in the top ten. Indicated time point: newly diagnosed GD, antithyroid drugs for less than 3 months. TCR sequences were obtained from RNA taken from PBMCs. These same records also appear under a second study, on T cells in Graves' hyperthyroidism and ophthalmopathy.

The sample here was peripheral blood mononuclear cells (PBMCs), taken at new diagnosis, from a patient treated with antithyroid drugs. These receptor sequences come from a woman aged 18-29 years with Graves disease.

This clonotype showed up many times. The chain employs TRBV24-1 and TRBJ2-5; D gene unclear. With 4 bases removed from V and 5 bases from J, the gap between germline ends came to 10 bases. Germline V gene data show CDR1 as KGHDR and CDR2 as SFDVKD. The CDR3 is 13 residues long. The CDR3 DNA follows: TGTGCCACCAGTGAGTTTTCGGGTGAGACCCAGTACTTC. Its translation is CATSEFSGETQYF.

V is TRBV6-2 or TRBV6-3 and J is TRBJ1-5; D is ambiguous. Germline V lookup: CDR1 MNHEY, CDR2 SVGEGT. Between the trimmed V and J ends, which lost 5 bases and 0 bases, there was a span of 8 bases. This CDR3 comprises 14 residues. As DNA, the CDR3 is TGTGCCAGCAGTATAGATGATAGCAATCAGCCCCAGCATTTT. Amino acid sequence: CASSIDDSNQPQHF.

The chain employs TRBV4-1 and TRBJ1-2; no clear D. Looked up from germline, CDR1 is MGHRA and CDR2 is YSYEKL. This CDR3 region has 11 residues. The V end was cut by 0 bases, the J end by 14 bases, with 10 bases between. For the CDR3, the DNA is TGCGCCAGCAGCCAAGAATCGGGTTTTACCTTC. Encoded protein: CASSQESGFTF.

This clonotype was counted at least ten times. This sequence joins TRBV18 and TRBJ2-4; TRBD2 agrees at 10 bases. CDR1 is KGHSH and CDR2 is LQKENI in the germline V gene. V lost 2 bases, J lost 8 bases, and 9 bases stayed unmatched. The CDR3 is 16 amino acids. In nucleotides, the CDR3 is TGTGCCAGCTCACCATTCGGGCTAGCGGGAGCGGACATTCAGTACTTC. Translation gives CASSPFGLAGADIQYF.

The chain links TRBV4-1 to TRBJ2-3; the match to TRBD2 covers 8 bases. The CDR3 has 15 amino acids. Germline-derived CDR1 and CDR2 are MGHRA and YSYEKL. V lost 4 bases, J lost 0 bases, and 3 bases stayed unmatched. CDR3 sequence reads: CASSPIAGSTDTQYF. In nucleotides, the CDR3 is TGCGCCAGCAGCCCTATAGCGGGGAGCACAGATACGCAGTATTTT.

This clonotype came up a few times. This rearrangement joins TRBV7-2 to TRBJ2-7; D perhaps matches TRBD1 (5 bases). Germline lookup yields CDR1 SGHTA and CDR2 FQGNSA. Deletions cut 5 bases from V and 3 bases from J, with 11 bases between. The CDR3 runs to 13 residues. The CDR3 nucleotides read TGTGCCAGCAGCCCAGCTGACAGCTACGAGCAGTACTTC. Protein: CASSPADSYEQYF. Using reference TRBV7-2 and TRBJ2-7 for the parts outside the CDR3, the full variable domain is GAGVSQSPSNKVTEKGKDVELRCDPISGHTALYWYRQSLGQGLEFLIYFQGNSAPDKSGLPSDRFSAERTGGSVSTLTIQRTQQEDSAVYLCASSPADSYEQYFGPGTRLTVT.

In its sample, this clonotype was seen many times. The rearrangement links TRBV28 to TRBJ2-1; D is unresolved. This CDR3 is built from 16 residues. Germline CDR1 and CDR2: MDHEN and SYDVKM. The V and J ends lost 0 bases and 4 bases respectively, with 13 bases between them. The CDR3 nucleotides read TGTGCCAGCAGTTTATGGGGTCGGGTAGAGTACAATGAGCAGTTCTTC. This gives the protein CASSLWGRVEYNEQFF.

Worth noting for this clonotype: This may arise from a read error, as a much more abundant clone is one base away. The chain carries TRBV7-9 and TRBJ1-2; TRBD1 is a possible D gene (5 bases). The CDR3 covers 16 residues. CDR1 is SEHNR, CDR2 FQNEAQ, per germline (reference sequence). The CDR3 loop is CAGSEMGPGWSYGYTF. Written as DNA, the CDR3 is TGTGCCGGCAGTGAGATGGGGCCAGGGTGGAGCTATGGCTACACCTTC.

The chain is built from TRBV7-3 and TRBJ2-1; 7 bases align to TRBD1. V lost 2 bases to trimming and J lost 12 bases; unmatched junction nucleotides: 13. Germline values: CDR1 SGHTA, CDR2 FQGTGA. The CDR3 totals 15 residues. The CDR3 DNA reads TGTGCCAGCAGCTTAGGCACGTCAGGGGGAGATGCGCAGTTCTTC. Amino acid sequence: CASSLGTSGGDAQFF.

This clonotype was recorded many times. This sequence joins TRBV11-2 and TRBJ2-1; maybe TRBD2 (6 bases). V lost 5 bases, J lost 4 bases, and 21 bases lay in between. Germline V gene data show CDR1 as SGHAT and CDR2 as FQNNGV. This CDR3 has 17 amino acids. The CDR3 protein is CASSPTEGGPPYNEQFF. The CDR3 coding sequence is TGTGCCAGCAGCCCTACAGAGGGAGGCCCCCCATACAATGAGCAGTTCTTC.

The chain recombines TRBV12-3 or TRBV12-4 with TRBJ2-2; D not resolved. Deletions cut 3 bases from V and 5 bases from J, with 7 bases between. This CDR3 comprises 13 residues. The CDR3 here is CASSLRPTGELFF. As DNA, the CDR3 is TGTGCCAGCAGTTTGAGGCCTACCGGGGAGCTGTTTTTT.

This clonotype came up many times. This rearrangement joins TRBV7-2 to TRBJ2-7, with D perhaps matching TRBD2 (5 bases). The CDR3 runs 13 residues. The ends were cut back, 2 bases at V and 3 bases at J, with 8 bases in the middle. Germline V lookup: CDR1 SGHTA, CDR2 FQGNSA. This CDR3 is CASSLTSIYEQYV. The CDR3 nucleotides are TGTGCCAGCAGCTTAACTAGTATCTACGAGCAGTACGTC.

This clonotype was seen ten or more times. The genes are TRBV20-1 and TRBJ2-5; D gene unclear. This CDR3 has 10 residues. The ends were cut back, 2 bases at V and 3 bases at J, with 1 base in the middle. CDR1 DFQATT and CDR2 SNEGSKA come from the germline V gene (reference sequence). CDR3 residues: CSARKETQYF. DNA of the CDR3: TGCAGTGCTAGAAAAGAGACCCAGTACTTC.

CDR3 in DNA: TGTGCCAGTACCCGAGGCCAGGGCTTGAGCTATGGCTACACCTTC. This codes for CASTRGQGLSYGYTF. The chain links TRBV19 to TRBJ1-2; D possibly corresponds to TRBD1 (5 bases). The CDR3 runs 15 residues. The V and J ends lost 7 bases and 4 bases respectively, with 19 bases between them. CDR1 and CDR2 (germline): LNHDA, SQIVND (reference sequence).

This clonotype was picked up a small number of times. The V gene is TRBV29-1, the J gene TRBJ2-7; 8 bases line up with TRBD1. Germline lookup yields CDR1 SQVTM and CDR2 ANQGSEA. The CDR3 covers 14 residues. The V gene end was trimmed by 4 bases and the J gene end by 0 bases; junction bases not matched to a gene: 5. The CDR3 DNA reads TGCAGCGTTGGGGGAGGACAGGGCTCCTACGAGCAGTACTTC. Encoded protein: CSVGGGQGSYEQYF.

This clonotype was detected ten times or more. This chain links TRBV3-1 with TRBJ1-1, with unresolved D. Deletions cut 0 bases from V and 2 bases from J, with 16 bases between. Looked up from germline, CDR1 is LGHDT and CDR2 is YNNKEL (reference sequence). The CDR3 extends over 17 amino acids. CDR3 nucleotides: TGTGCCAGCAGCCAAGAAATTTGGTGGCGGTTCAACACTGAAGCTTTCTTT. Amino acid sequence: CASSQEIWWRFNTEAFF. Filled out from reference TRBV3-1 and TRBJ1-1, the complete variable domain reads DTAVSQTPKYLVTQMGNDKSIKCEQNLGHDTMYWYKQDSKKFLKIMFSYNNKELIINETVPNRFSPKSPDKAHLNLHINSLELGDSAVYFCASSQEIWWRFNTEAFFGQGTRLTVV.

This clonotype was found many times. The chain uses TRBV11-2 and TRBJ2-2; no clear D gene. Germline V lookup: CDR1 SGHAT, CDR2 FQNNGV. Between the trimmed V and J ends, which lost 6 bases and 3 bases, there was a span of 14 bases. The CDR3 extends over 15 amino acids. CDR3 DNA sequence: TGTGCCAGCAGGCCCGGGTGGGCGGACACCGGGGAGCTGTTTTTT. It yields the protein CASRPGWADTGELFF.

This clonotype came up a few times. The chain has TRBV6-2 or TRBV6-3 and TRBJ2-3, with D perhaps given as TRBD1 or TRBD2 (5 bases each). Trimming shortened V by 1 base and J by 6 bases, and 14 bases separated the two germline ends. Germline values: CDR1 MNHEY, CDR2 SVGEGT. The CDR3 consists of 15 residues. CDR3: CASSYFASEGDTQYF. The CDR3 DNA is TGTGCCAGCAGTTACTTCGCGTCAGAGGGGGATACGCAGTATTTT.

This clonotype was observed at least ten times. The V gene is TRBV12-3 or TRBV12-4, the J gene TRBJ2-7; 7 bases are a match to TRBD2. J gave up 0 bases and V 2 bases, and 4 bases lay outside the gene matches. This CDR3 has 15 amino acids. CDR3 sequence (DNA): TGTGCCAGCAGTTTACAAGCGGGGAACTCCTACGAGCAGTACTTC. This encodes CASSLQAGNSYEQYF.

This sequence joins TRBV18 and TRBJ2-7; D tentatively fits TRBD1 or TRBD2 (5 bases each). Deletions cut 3 bases from V and 1 base from J, with 10 bases between. This CDR3 region has 14 residues. Per the germline V gene, CDR1 is KGHSH and CDR2 is LQKENI. The CDR3 here is CASSPRDGSYEQYF. CDR3 DNA sequence: TGTGCCAGCTCACCTCGGGACGGTTCCTACGAGCAGTACTTC.

This chain joins TRBV11-3 and TRBJ2-7; possible D gene TRBD1, 7 bases. Germline lookup yields CDR1 SGHNT and CDR2 YENEEA. The CDR3 spans 14 residues. V dropped 4 bases and J dropped 2 bases, with 12 bases sitting between them. CDR3 residues: CASSSEGQTYEQYV. The CDR3 bases are TGTGCCAGCAGCTCGGAGGGACAGACCTACGAGCAGTACGTC.